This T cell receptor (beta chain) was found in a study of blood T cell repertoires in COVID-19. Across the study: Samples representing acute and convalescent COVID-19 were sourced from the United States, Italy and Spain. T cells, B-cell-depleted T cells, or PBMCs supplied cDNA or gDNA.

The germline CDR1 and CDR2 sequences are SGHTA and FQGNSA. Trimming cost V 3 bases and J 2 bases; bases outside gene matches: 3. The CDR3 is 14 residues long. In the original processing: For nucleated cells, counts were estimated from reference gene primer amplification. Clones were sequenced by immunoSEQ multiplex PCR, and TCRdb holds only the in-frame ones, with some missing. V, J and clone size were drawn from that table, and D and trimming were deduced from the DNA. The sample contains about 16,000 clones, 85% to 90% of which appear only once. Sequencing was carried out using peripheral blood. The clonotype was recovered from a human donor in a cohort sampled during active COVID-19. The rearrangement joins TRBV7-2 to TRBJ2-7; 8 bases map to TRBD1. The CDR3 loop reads CASSLEQGAYEQYF. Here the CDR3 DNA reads TGTGCCAGCAGCTTGGAACAGGGGGCCTACGAGCAGTACTTC.